Shown below are 16 T cell receptor beta chains from a single sample sequenced in a study of cytomegalovirus exposure and HLA in healthy donors. The PCR used 60 Vbeta and 13 Jbeta primers. Libraries were prepared by immunoSEQ multiplex PCR; TCRdb keeps only in-frame clonotypes and omits some of them. The table records 130,000 to 150,000 clones, approximately 81% of them present only once. Sequencing was performed on PBMCs. These TCRs come from a boy between 2 and 10 years old in good health and CMV-seronegative.

The chain couples TRBV7-8 to TRBJ2-7, with TRBD1 matching 10 bases. With 4 bases clipped from V and 2 bases from J, the junction kept 5 bases outside the gene matches. This CDR3 is 15 amino acids long. Germline V gene sequence: CDR1 SGHVS, CDR2 FQNEAQ. For the CDR3, the DNA is TGTGCCAGCAGCTCGGGGACAGGGGCTGCCTACGAGCAGTACTTC. It codes for CASSSGTGAAYEQYF.

V is TRBV27 and J is TRBJ1-2, with D unclear. This CDR3 is built from 14 residues. V lost 3 bases to trimming and J lost 2 bases, with 10 bases between them. Per the germline V gene, CDR1 is MNHEY and CDR2 is SMNVEV (reference sequence). The CDR3 DNA sequence: TGTGCCAGCAGTTTCTTCGCGGGGAACTATGGCTACACCTTC. Its translation: CASSFFAGNYGYTF.

This sequence joins TRBV27 and TRBJ1-5; 10 bases are shared with TRBD1. This CDR3 contains 16 residues. CDR1 is MNHEY, CDR2 SMNVEV, per germline (reference sequence). The trim removed 3 bases at V and 4 bases at J, leaving 6 bases unmatched. The CDR3 is CASSFRPGQGNQPQHF. The CDR3 coding sequence is TGTGCCAGCAGTTTCCGTCCGGGACAGGGGAATCAGCCCCAGCATTTT.

This clone was seen just once. The chain combines TRBV9 with TRBJ1-2; no firm D call. Germline CDR1 is SGDLS and CDR2 is YYNGEE. This CDR3 is 12 amino acids long. Trimming pared 4 bases from V and 6 bases from J, leaving 10 bases between. The CDR3 region is CASSLTVNGYTF. As DNA, the CDR3 is TGTGCCAGCAGCCTCACAGTAAATGGCTACACCTTC.

The chain links TRBV6-6 to TRBJ1-4, with no clear D. The V end lost 7 bases, the J end lost 7 bases, and 13 bases lay between the germline ends. The CDR3 runs to 13 residues. Looked up from germline, CDR1 is MNHNY and CDR2 is SVGAGI (reference sequence). CDR3 sequence (DNA): TGTGCCAGCAATGAGGTCGGGAGTGAAAAACTGTTTTTT. This sequence encodes CASNEVGSEKLFF.

This chain joins TRBV9 and TRBJ2-2; D remains ambiguous. Germline V CDR1 and CDR2: SGDLS, YYNGEE. This CDR3 comprises 12 residues. V dropped 3 bases and J dropped 2 bases, with 2 bases sitting between them. The CDR3 DNA sequence: TGTGCCAGCAGCGCAAACACCGGGGAGCTGTTTTTT. This gives the protein CASSANTGELFF.

This sequence joins TRBV7-3 and TRBJ1-2, with TRBD1 matching over 7 bases. CDR3 length: 15 residues. Trimming at V came to 2 bases and at J to 6 bases, leaving 9 bases not matched to a gene. The germline V gene has CDR1 SGHTA and CDR2 FQGTGA. CDR3 residues: CASSLGDSTVNGYTF. CDR3 DNA: TGTGCCAGCAGCTTAGGGGACAGCACTGTAAATGGCTACACCTTC.

The chain combines TRBV10-3 with TRBJ1-2; TRBD1 aligns across 9 bases. The CDR3 contains 15 residues. The germline gives CDR1 ENHRY, CDR2 SYGVKD. Trimming at V came to 4 bases and at J to 7 bases, leaving 10 bases not matched to a gene. CDR3 in DNA: TGTGCCATCAGTGTGGAAAGGACAGGGGACGGTGGCTACACCTTC. As protein: CAISVERTGDGGYTF.

CDR3 bases: TGTGCCACCAGCCCAGGGCAGGGAGGGGTGCACTATGGCTACACCTTC. This encodes CATSPGQGGVHYGYTF. The V and J genes are TRBV15 and TRBJ1-2, with a possible D match to TRBD1 (5 bases). Trimming removed 5 bases from V and 3 bases from J, with 19 bases in between. The CDR3 length is 16 residues. The germline CDR1 and CDR2 sequences are LNHNV and YYDKDF (reference sequence).

The rearrangement links TRBV7-9 to TRBJ1-1, with 8 bases aligning to TRBD1. Germline-derived CDR1 and CDR2 are SEHNR and FQNEAQ (reference sequence). This CDR3 region has 14 residues. The trim removed 6 bases at V and 5 bases at J, leaving 8 bases unmatched. As DNA, the CDR3 is TGTGCCAGCAGTCGAGACAGGGGAGAAACTGAAGCTTTCTTT. Its protein product is CASSRDRGETEAFF.

The V call is TRBV7-2, the J call TRBJ2-7; no clear D gene. This CDR3 comprises 11 residues. Germline V gene data show CDR1 as SGHTA and CDR2 as FQGNSA. The V end lost 5 bases, the J end lost 2 bases, and 4 bases lay between the germline ends. CDR3 amino acids: CASSLTYEQYF. CDR3 DNA sequence: TGTGCCAGCAGCCTAACCTACGAGCAGTACTTC.

The chain recombines TRBV7-8 with TRBJ2-7, with D possibly matching TRBD1 (5 bases). Germline assignment: CDR1 SGHVS and CDR2 FQNEAQ. The CDR3 totals 14 residues. The V end lost 5 bases, the J end lost 9 bases, and 20 bases lay between the germline ends. The CDR3 spells CASSNETVEPRQYF. In DNA, the CDR3 is TGTGCCAGCAGCAACGAGACAGTGGAACCTAGGCAGTACTTC.

V usage is TRBV18 and J usage is TRBJ1-2, with TRBD1 as a possible D gene (5 bases). The length of the CDR3 is 13 residues. V dropped 6 bases and J dropped 1 base, with 9 bases sitting between them. CDR1 KGHSH and CDR2 LQKENI come from the germline V gene. The CDR3 DNA follows: TGTGCCAGCTCTCCCGACAGTAACTATGGCTACACCTTC. Translation gives CASSPDSNYGYTF.

The chain combines TRBV9 with TRBJ1-2, with a possible D match to TRBD1 (6 bases). Trimming removed 4 bases from V and 8 bases from J, with 21 bases in between. CDR1 and CDR2 (germline): SGDLS, YYNGEE. The CDR3 has 15 amino acids. The CDR3 DNA reads as TGTGCCAGCAGCTTGGGTGGGGGGGGGCGCCGGGGCTACACCTTC. Translation gives CASSLGGGGRRGYTF.

This sequence joins TRBV9 and TRBJ2-5; TRBD2 matches 10 bases. The germline V gene has CDR1 SGDLS and CDR2 YYNGEE. Trimming took 3 bases from V and 3 from J; bases not matched to a gene: 8. The CDR3 totals 16 residues. CDR3 protein: CASSGISGGAKETQYF. DNA of the CDR3: TGTGCCAGCAGCGGGATCAGCGGGGGGGCTAAAGAGACCCAGTACTTC.

The genes are TRBV10-2 and TRBJ2-3; 10 bases align to TRBD2. CDR1 WSHSY and CDR2 SAAADI come from the germline V gene. V was clipped by 5 bases and J by 0 bases; unmatched bases: 5. This CDR3 contains 16 residues. This CDR3 reads CASSNPTSGSTDTQYF. The CDR3 DNA reads as TGCGCCAGCAGTAATCCGACTAGCGGGAGCACAGATACGCAGTATTTT.